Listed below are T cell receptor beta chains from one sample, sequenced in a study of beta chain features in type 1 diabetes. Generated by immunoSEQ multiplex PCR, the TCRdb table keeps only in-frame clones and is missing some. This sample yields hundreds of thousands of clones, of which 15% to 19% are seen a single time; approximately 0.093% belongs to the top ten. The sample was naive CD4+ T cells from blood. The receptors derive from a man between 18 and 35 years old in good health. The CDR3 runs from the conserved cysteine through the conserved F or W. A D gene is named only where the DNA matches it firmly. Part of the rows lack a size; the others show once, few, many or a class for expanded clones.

DNA: TGTGCCAGCAGCCCGTCGAAAAGCCTTGGCGCGATGGACAATGAGCAGTTCTTC
CDR3: CASSPSKSLGAMDNEQFF
V: TRBV4-2
J: TRBJ2-1
D: -
size: -

DNA: TGTGCCAGCAGTTTAAGACAGGACCAATGGTCTGGGGGCCGGAATGAGCAGTTCTTC
CDR3: CASSLRQDQWSGGRNEQFF
V: TRBV27
J: TRBJ2-1
D: -
size: -

DNA: TGTGCCTGGAGTTTGGGACAGGCGTACGGCTACACCTTC
CDR3: CAWSLGQAYGYTF
V: TRBV30
J: TRBJ1-2
D: TRBD1
size: -

DNA: TGTGCCAGCGGTGACATGGGCCCTAACTATGGCTACACCTTC
CDR3: CASGDMGPNYGYTF
V: TRBV25-1
J: TRBJ1-2
D: -
size: few

DNA: TGCGCCAGCAGCTTCGACAGGGTACAAGAGACCCAGTACTTC
CDR3: CASSFDRVQETQYF
V: TRBV5-1
J: TRBJ2-5
D: TRBD1
size: -

DNA: TGTGCCAGCAGGTCGCGGGACACCGGGGAGCTGTTTTTT
CDR3: CASRSRDTGELFF
V: TRBV2
J: TRBJ2-2
D: -
size: -

DNA: TGTGCCAGCTCACGCCTCAGGGGGCGCGGGGGGCTTAGCAATCAGCCCCAGCATTTT
CDR3: CASSRLRGRGGLSNQPQHF
V: TRBV18
J: TRBJ1-5
D: TRBD1
size: -

DNA: TGTGCCAGCAATTCCCTGGCGGCTAGCGGGCTCCGGGGCACAGATACGCAGTATTTT
CDR3: CASNSLAASGLRGTDTQYF
V: TRBV7-2
J: TRBJ2-3
D: TRBD2
size: -

DNA: TGTGCCAGCAGCTTCAGACAGGGGGCTTACAATGAGCAGTTCTTC
CDR3: CASSFRQGAYNEQFF
V: TRBV11-3
J: TRBJ2-1
D: TRBD1
size: -

DNA: TGTGCCAGCAGCAAGGGACAGGAAGCCTACGAGCAGTACTTC
CDR3: CASSKGQEAYEQYF
V: TRBV9
J: TRBJ2-7
D: TRBD1
size: -

DNA: TGTGCCAGCAGCTTTAAAGGCCCCGGCAGAAAGCTGTTTTTT
CDR3: CASSFKGPGRKLFF
V: TRBV7-2
J: TRBJ1-4
D: -
size: few